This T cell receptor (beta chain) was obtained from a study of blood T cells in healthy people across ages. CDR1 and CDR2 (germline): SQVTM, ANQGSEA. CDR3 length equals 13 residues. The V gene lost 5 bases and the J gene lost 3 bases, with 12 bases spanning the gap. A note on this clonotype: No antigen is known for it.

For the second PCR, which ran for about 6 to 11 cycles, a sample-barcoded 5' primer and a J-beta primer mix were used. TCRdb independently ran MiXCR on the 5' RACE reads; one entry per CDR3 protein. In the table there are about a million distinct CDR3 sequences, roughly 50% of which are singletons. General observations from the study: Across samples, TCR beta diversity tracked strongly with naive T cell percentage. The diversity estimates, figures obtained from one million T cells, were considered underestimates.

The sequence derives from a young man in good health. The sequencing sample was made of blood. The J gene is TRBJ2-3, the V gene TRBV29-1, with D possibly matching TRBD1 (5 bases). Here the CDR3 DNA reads TGCAGCGTTCGCGGCAGGGCTACAGATACGCAGTATTTT. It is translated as CSVRGRATDTQYF.